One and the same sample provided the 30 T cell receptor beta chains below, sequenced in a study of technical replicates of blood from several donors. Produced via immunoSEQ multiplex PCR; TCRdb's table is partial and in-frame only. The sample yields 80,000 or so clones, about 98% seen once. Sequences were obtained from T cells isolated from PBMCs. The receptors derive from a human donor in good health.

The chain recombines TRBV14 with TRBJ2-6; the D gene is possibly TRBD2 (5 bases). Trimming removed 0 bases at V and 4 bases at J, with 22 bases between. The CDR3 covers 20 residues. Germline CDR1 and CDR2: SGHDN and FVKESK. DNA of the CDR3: TGTGCCAGCAGCCAAGAGAGGGTAAACCTCCCATTTCGGGGGGCCAACGTCCTGACTTTC. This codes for CASSQERVNLPFRGANVLTF.

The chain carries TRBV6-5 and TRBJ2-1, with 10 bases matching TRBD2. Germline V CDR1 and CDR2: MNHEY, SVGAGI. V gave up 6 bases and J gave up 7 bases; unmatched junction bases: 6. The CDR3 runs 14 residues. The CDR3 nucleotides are TGTGCCAGCAGGCACCTTAGCGGGGGGAATGAGCAGTTCTTC. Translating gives CASRHLSGGNEQFF.

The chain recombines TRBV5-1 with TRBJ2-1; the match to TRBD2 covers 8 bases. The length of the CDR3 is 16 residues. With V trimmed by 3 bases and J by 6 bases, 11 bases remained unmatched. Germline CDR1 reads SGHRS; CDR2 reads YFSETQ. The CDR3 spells CASSYYERGPSNEQFF. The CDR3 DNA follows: TGCGCCAGCAGCTATTATGAGCGGGGGCCTTCCAATGAGCAGTTCTTC. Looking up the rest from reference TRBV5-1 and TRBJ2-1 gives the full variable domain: KAGVTQTPRYLIKTRGQQVTLSCSPISGHRSVSWYQQTPGQGLQFLFEYFSETQRNKGNFPGRFSGRQFSNSRSEMNVSTLELGDSALYLCASSYYERGPSNEQFFGPGTRLTVL.

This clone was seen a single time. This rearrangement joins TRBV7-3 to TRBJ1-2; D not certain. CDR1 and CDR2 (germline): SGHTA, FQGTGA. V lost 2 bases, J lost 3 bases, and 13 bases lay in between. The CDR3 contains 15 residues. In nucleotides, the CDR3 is TGTGCCAGCAGCTTAGGCAGGCAGACCGACTATGGCTACACCTTC. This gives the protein CASSLGRQTDYGYTF.

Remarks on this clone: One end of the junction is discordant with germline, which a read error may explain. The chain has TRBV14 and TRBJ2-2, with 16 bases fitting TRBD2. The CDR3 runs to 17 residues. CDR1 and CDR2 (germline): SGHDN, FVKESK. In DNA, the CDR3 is TGTGCCAGCAGCCTGGGACTAGCGGGAGGGCGAACCGGGAAGCTGTTTTTT. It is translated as CASSLGLAGGRTGKLFF. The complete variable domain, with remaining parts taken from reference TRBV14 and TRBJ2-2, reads EAGVTQFPSHSVIEKGQTVTLRCDPISGHDNLYWYRRVMGKEIKFLLHFVKESKQDESGMPNNRFLAERTGGTYSTLKVQPAELEDSGVYFCASSLGLAGGRTGKLFFGEGSRLTVL.

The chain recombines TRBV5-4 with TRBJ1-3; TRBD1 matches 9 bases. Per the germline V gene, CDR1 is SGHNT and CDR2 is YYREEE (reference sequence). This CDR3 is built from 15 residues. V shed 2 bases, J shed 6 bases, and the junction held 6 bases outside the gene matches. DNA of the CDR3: TGTGCCAGCAGCTTCATGACAGGGGGAGAAAACACCATATATTTT. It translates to CASSFMTGGENTIYF.

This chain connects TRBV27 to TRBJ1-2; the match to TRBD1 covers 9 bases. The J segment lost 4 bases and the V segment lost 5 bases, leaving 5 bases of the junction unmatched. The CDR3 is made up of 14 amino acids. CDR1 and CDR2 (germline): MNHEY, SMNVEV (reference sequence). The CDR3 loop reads CASSPGTGLYGYTF. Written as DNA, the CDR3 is TGTGCCAGCAGTCCTGGGACAGGGCTCTATGGCTACACCTTC.

The CDR3 DNA reads as TGTGCCAGCAGGCGCGGGACAGTCAATCAGCCCCAGCATTTT. It codes for CASRRGTVNQPQHF. This chain links TRBV2 with TRBJ1-5; 7 bases line up with TRBD1. The V segment lost 6 bases and the J segment 3 bases; nucleotides outside the gene matches: 5. The CDR3 consists of 14 residues. CDR1 and CDR2 from the germline V gene are SNHLY and FYNNEI.

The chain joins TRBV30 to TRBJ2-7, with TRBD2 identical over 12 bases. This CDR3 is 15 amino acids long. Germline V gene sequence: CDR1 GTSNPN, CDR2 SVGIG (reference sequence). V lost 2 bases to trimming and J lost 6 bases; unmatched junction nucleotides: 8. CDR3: CAWSLLAGGLSEQYF. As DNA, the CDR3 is TGTGCCTGGAGTCTCCTAGCGGGGGGGCTTTCCGAGCAGTACTTC.

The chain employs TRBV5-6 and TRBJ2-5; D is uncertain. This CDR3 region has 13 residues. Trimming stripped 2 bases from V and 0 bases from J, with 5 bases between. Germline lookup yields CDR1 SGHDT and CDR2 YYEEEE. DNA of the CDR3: TGTGCCAGCAGCTTATCGTACCAAGAGACCCAGTACTTC. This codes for CASSLSYQETQYF.

DNA for the CDR3: TGTGCCAGCTCACCCCGACAGGGCTCCGGGGAGCTGTTTTTT. It codes for CASSPRQGSGELFF. This chain connects TRBV18 to TRBJ2-2; 7 bases are shared with TRBD1. After removal of 3 bases from V and 6 bases from J, the junction contained 4 bases not matched to a gene. Germline CDR1 KGHSH, CDR2 LQKENI. The CDR3 totals 14 residues.

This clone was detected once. The CDR3: CASSFLRAQYF. The CDR3 nucleotides are TGTGCCAGCAGCTTTTTACGGGCCCAGTACTTC. V and J are TRBV5-8 and TRBJ2-5; D unresolved. Germline lookup yields CDR1 SGHTS and CDR2 YDEGEE. Trimming removed 2 bases at V and 9 bases at J, with 8 bases between. The CDR3 has 11 residues.

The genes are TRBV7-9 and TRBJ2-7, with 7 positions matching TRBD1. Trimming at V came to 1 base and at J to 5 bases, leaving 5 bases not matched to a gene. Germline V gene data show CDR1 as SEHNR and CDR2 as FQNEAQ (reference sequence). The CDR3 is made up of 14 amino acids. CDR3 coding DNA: TGTGCCAGCAGCTTAGGGGACAGTGGGAACGAGCAGTACTTC. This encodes CASSLGDSGNEQYF.

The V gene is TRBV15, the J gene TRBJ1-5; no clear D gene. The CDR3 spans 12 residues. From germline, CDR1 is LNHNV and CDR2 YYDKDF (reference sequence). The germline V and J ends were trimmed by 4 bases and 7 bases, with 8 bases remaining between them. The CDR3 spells CATSTDQQPQHF. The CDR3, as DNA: TGTGCCACCAGCACTGATCAGCAGCCCCAGCATTTT.

In DNA, the CDR3 is TGCGCCAGCAGCCAAGGCCCCGGGACAGGGAGGCAGCCCCAGCATTTT. It specifies CASSQGPGTGRQPQHF. This chain links TRBV4-1 with TRBJ1-5, with TRBD1 identical over 9 bases. Trimming cost V 1 base and J 7 bases; bases outside gene matches: 8. CDR1 is MGHRA and CDR2 is YSYEKL in the germline V gene. This CDR3 is 16 amino acids long.

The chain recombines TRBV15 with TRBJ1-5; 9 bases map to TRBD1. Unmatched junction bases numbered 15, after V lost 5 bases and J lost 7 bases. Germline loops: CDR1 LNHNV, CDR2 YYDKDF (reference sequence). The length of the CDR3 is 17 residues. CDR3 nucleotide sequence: TGTGCCACCAGCCCTGGACCGGGACAGGGAGTCAAACAGCCCCAGCATTTT. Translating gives CATSPGPGQGVKQPQHF.

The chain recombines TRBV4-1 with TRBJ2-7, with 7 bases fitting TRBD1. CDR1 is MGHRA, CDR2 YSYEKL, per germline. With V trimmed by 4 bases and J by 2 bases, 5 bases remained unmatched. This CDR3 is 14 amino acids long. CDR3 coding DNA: TGCGCCAGCAGCCCGGACAGGCTTACCTACGAGCAGTACTTC. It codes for CASSPDRLTYEQYF.

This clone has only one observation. DNA of the CDR3: TGTGCCAGCAGCCCCACCCGGGACTCAGGGGAGCTGTTTTTT. Translating gives CASSPTRDSGELFF. The rearrangement uses TRBV7-9 and TRBJ2-2; possibly TRBD2 for D (6 bases). This CDR3 is built from 14 residues. Germline V gives CDR1 SEHNR, CDR2 FQNEAQ (reference sequence). The V end was cut by 5 bases, the J end by 8 bases, with 15 bases between.

The CDR3 reads CSVVTGPNTGELFF. CDR3 in DNA: TGCAGCGTCGTGACAGGGCCGAACACCGGGGAGCTGTTTTTT. The chain is built from TRBV29-1 and TRBJ2-2, with 7 bases aligning to TRBD1. The ends lost 6 bases at V and 0 bases at J; junction bases unmatched: 4. The CDR3 has 14 residues. Germline V lookup: CDR1 SQVTM, CDR2 ANQGSEA.

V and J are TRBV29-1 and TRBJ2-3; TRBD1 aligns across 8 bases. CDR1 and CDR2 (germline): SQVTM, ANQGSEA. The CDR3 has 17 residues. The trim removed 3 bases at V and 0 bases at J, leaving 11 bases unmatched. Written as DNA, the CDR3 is TGCAGCGTTGATTTAGGGACAGGCGTTGAAAGCACAGATACGCAGTATTTT. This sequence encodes CSVDLGTGVESTDTQYF.

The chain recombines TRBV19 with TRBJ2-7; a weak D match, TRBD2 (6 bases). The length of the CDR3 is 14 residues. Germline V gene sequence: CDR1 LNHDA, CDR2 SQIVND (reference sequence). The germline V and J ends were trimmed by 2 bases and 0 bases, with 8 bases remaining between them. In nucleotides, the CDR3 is TGTGCCAGTAGTATAAGACTAGGCTCCTACGAGCAGTACTTC. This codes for CASSIRLGSYEQYF.

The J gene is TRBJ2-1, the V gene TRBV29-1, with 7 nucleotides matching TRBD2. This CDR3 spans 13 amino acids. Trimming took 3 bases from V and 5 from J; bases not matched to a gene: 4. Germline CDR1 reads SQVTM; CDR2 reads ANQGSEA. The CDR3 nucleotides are TGCAGCGTTGATACTAGCGATCACAATGAGCAGTTCTTC. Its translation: CSVDTSDHNEQFF.

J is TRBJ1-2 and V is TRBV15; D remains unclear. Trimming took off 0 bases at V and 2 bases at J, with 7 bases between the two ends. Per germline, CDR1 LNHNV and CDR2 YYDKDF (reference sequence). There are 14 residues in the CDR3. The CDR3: CATSRDPRNYGYTF. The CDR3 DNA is TGTGCCACCAGCAGAGATCCCAGAAACTATGGCTACACCTTC.

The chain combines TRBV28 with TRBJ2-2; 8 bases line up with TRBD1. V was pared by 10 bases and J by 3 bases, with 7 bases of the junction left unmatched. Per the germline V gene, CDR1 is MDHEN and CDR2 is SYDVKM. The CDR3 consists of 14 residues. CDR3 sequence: CATRTGLDTGELFF. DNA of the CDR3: TGTGCCACCAGGACAGGGTTGGACACCGGGGAGCTGTTTTTT. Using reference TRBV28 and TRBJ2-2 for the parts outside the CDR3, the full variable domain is DVKVTQSSRYLVKRTGEKVFLECVQDMDHENMFWYRQDPGLGLRLIYFSYDVKMKEKGDIPEGYSVSREKKERFSLILESASTNQTSMYLCATRTGLDTGELFFGEGSRLTVL.

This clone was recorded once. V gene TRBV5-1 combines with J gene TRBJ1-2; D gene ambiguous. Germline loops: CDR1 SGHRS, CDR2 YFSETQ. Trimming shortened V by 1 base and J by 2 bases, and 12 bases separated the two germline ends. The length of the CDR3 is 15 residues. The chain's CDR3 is CASSLTVGLNYGYTF. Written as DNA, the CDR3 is TGCGCCAGCAGCTTGACTGTAGGACTAAACTATGGCTACACCTTC.

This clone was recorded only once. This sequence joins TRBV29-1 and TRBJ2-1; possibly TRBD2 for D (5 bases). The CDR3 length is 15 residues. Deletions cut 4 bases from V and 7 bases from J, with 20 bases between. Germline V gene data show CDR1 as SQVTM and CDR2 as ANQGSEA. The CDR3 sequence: CSVGLRLTRQNEQFF. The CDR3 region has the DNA TGCAGCGTTGGCCTCAGGCTCACTAGGCAAAATGAGCAGTTCTTC.

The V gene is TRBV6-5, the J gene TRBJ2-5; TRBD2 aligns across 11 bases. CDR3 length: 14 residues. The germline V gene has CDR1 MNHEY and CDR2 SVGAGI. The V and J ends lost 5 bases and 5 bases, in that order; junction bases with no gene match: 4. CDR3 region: CASSPLAGDETQYF. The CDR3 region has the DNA TGTGCCAGCAGTCCACTAGCGGGGGATGAGACCCAGTACTTC.

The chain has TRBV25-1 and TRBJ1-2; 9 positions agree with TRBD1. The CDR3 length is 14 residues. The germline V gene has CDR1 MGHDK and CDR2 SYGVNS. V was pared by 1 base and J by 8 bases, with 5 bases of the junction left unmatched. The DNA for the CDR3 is TGTGCCAGCAGTGAATTTGGGACAGGGAACGGCTACACCTTC. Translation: CASSEFGTGNGYTF.

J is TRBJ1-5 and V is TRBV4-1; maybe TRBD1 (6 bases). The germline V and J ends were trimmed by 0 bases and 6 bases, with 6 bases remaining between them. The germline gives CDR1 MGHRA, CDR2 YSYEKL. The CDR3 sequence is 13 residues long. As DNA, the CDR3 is TGCGCCAGCAGCCAAGAGGGGGCTCAGCCCCAGCATTTT. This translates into CASSQEGAQPQHF.

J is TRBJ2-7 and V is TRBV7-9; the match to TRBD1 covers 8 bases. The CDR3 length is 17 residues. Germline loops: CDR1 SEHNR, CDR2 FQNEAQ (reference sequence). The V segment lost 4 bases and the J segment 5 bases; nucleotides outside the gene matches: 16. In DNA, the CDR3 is TGTGCCAGCAGCTCATCGCGGTCTGGACAGGGTCCCCACGAGCAGTACTTC. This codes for CASSSSRSGQGPHEQYF.